The rows below give T cell receptor beta chains drawn from one sample of a study of shared clonotypes between healthy human individuals. Libraries were prepared by immunoSEQ multiplex PCR; TCRdb keeps only in-frame clonotypes and omits some of them. The table includes about 2.1 million clones, 93% detected once. The sample taken for sequencing was naive CD8+ T cells from PBMCs. The receptors shown here come from a man aged 18 to 29 in good health. Some clones in this sample may be carry-over from other donors' samples. CDR3s leave out the opening cysteine and the closing phenylalanine or tryptophan.

TRBV6-1 | ASSEGVASTNEQY
TRBV19 | ASSTGLGAGELF
TRBV9 | ASSAPHTLLARQTKTDTQY
TRBV27 | ASSSRTGGFEAF
TRBV13 | ASSLWGEYEQY
TRBV7-6 | ASSPGDRGGPQH
TRBV30 | AWTPPGRLSYGYT
TRBV28 | ASRAAPSSYNEQF
TRBV28 | ASSTADSAGGPPYEQY
TRBV7-9 | ASSRPGTGVTEAF
TRBV7-6 | ASSTGTSGSVLDTQY
TRBV14 | ASSRGDSGYT
TRBV9 | ASSARSYGYT
TRBV7-9 | ASRGGDSITYEQY
TRBV28 | ASTMSGFIYEQY
TRBV6-5 | ASNHAPSSYNEQF
TRBV2 | ARGDRDDTGELF
TRBV7-6 | ASSLGANQDTEAF
TRBV5-6 | ASSNAGEQF
TRBV10-2 | ASRASWGWNTEAF
TRBV5-4 | ASSLRRAFYNEQF
TRBV27 | ASRTGQGAVQPQH
TRBV27 | ASRIGGTDTQY
TRBV4-3 | ASSPTGTGVYEQY
TRBV28 | ASSGSWGDPNEKLF
TRBV18 | ASSPFDRRILSPYNEQF
TRBV9 | ASSAAFRGALHEQF
TRBV28 | ASSFRGHEQY
TRBV6-5 | ASSYGSNTEAF
TRBV5-6 | ASSWDGSYEQY
TRBV13 | ASRPRTGLPEQY
TRBV7-9 | ASSLETEGDFYEQY
TRBV6-6 | ASSSRDPDTQY
TRBV7-9 | ASSFGSSYNEQF
TRBV4-3 | ASSQNWEKGYGYT
TRBV4-1 | ASSQDWAGTAYGYT
TRBV9 | ASSVWGEKYNEQF
TRBV30 | AWSPTIINNEQF
TRBV7-9 | ASSFFPLTVSSYEQY
TRBV4-1 | ASSQTSGKSSYEQY
TRBV29-1 | SVEGGLAGKPYEQY
TRBV2 | ASSAGTSGSVGYEQY
TRBV7-6 | ASSDLQGLPEAF
TRBV29-1 | SVGMAGKDQPQH
TRBV28 | ASSFKAFSNTGELF